Listed here is a single T cell receptor beta chain. Its antigen is unknown. No much larger clonotype is one base removed from it; base qualities were not supplied. The sample is drawn from a study of a mutant IDH1 vaccine in newly diagnosed glioma listed by TCRdb under 2021. As for the study more broadly: Patients received eight vaccinations in weeks 1, 3, 5, 7, 11, 15, 19 and 23, corresponding to visits V03 through V10. Vaccination began 4-6 weeks after radiotherapy alone, or alongside temozolomide cycles in the chemotherapy-containing groups. Of the approximately 30 treated patients, 62.5% were male and around 40% were female, and the mean age was 40.4 years. Prior to enrollment, standard therapy consisting of radiotherapy alone, temozolomide alone, or radiochemotherapy with temozolomide had been administered to patients, with the combination being received by most patients. Peripheral blood samples were drawn at six visits, namely V03 (baseline), V05, V07, V10, V12 and V13. For exploratory analyses, longitudinal TCRB deep sequencing was carried out in 25 to 30 treated patients wherever samples were available. Here is what the overall study found, with its caveats: According to the authors, sample limitations meant that analyses of patient blood samples could not be reproduced. Availability determined which PBMC samples were chosen for TCRB deep sequencing. Changes in the top peripheral T cell clonotypes picked up by TCRB sequencing did not appear to be linked to pseudoprogression. Immune responses induced by the vaccine were seen in over 90% of patients across multiple MHC alleles.

V is shortened by 6 bases, J by 1 base, and the region joining them spans 17 bases. The CDR1 and CDR2 encoded by the germline V gene (reference sequence) are SEHNR and FQNEAQ. The CDR3 has 16 amino acids, counting the end cysteine and phenylalanine. Just CDR3 DNA is preserved here, 48 bases in frame from base 1. Library prep was done by the immunoSEQ multiplex PCR assay. The hsTCRB Kit was used according to the manufacturer's protocol to amplify rearranged TCR beta chain sequences. An Illumina MiSeq was used to sequence the TCRB libraries. In the paper's pipeline: Demultiplexing, trimming and gene mapping were performed with the kit vendor's proprietary platform. TCRdb took this table from immuneACCESS and kept in-frame rearrangements with V and J called. Such tables lack part of the clones; where checked against another copy, unresolved V genes explain under half of the gap, and the rest is unexplained. The V and J calls and clone size come from that table; D and trimming were worked out from the DNA. The sample data list around 100,000 clones, and about nine tenths of these were observed just once. Clones ranked in the top ten supply roughly 0.65% of the sample.

Reading the label with the study, this specimen's time point is: week 11, during vaccination. Every vaccine dose consisted of 300 ug of a 20-mer mutant IDH1 peptide in Montanide, administered subcutaneously together with topical imiquimod. Donors had newly diagnosed WHO grade 3 or 4 IDH1-mutant astrocytomas with loss of nuclear ATRX. The samples were drawn from NOA16, a multicentre, single-arm, open-label phase I trial in Germany that tested a mutant IDH1 peptide vaccine in humans for the first time. The DNeasy Blood and Tissue Kit was used to extract genomic DNA from EDTA blood for TCRB sequencing.

The sequenced sample was PBMCs, obtained from a glioma patient whose treatment included an IDH1 peptide vaccine. The V gene is TRBV7-9 and the J gene is TRBJ2-3; TRBD2 is perhaps the D gene, given 6 matching bases. The TCR was taken from a woman aged 45-59 years with glioma. The CDR3 loop reads CASRPGTLGRTDTQYF. At the DNA level, the sequence is TGTGCCAGCAGACCAGGGACTCTGGGGCGCACAGATACGCAGTATTTT.